This T cell receptor (beta chain) was found in a study of cytomegalovirus exposure and HLA in healthy donors. This PCR relied on a set of 60 Vbeta primers and 13 Jbeta primers. Profiling relied on immunoSEQ multiplex PCR, and the TCRdb table lists in-frame clones only, not all of them. In the table there are some 150,000 clones, roughly four fifths of which are singletons. This receptor was identified in a man aged 18 to 30 in good health and CMV-seropositive. Sequenced sample: PBMCs.

The CDR3 protein is CAGGQRLLNYGYTF. Written as DNA, the CDR3 is TGTGCCGGAGGACAGCGCTTACTGAACTATGGCTACACCTTC. V gene TRBV2 combines with J gene TRBJ1-2, with D possibly TRBD1 on 6 matching bases. Germline CDR1 is SNHLY and CDR2 is FYNNEI. CDR3 length: 14 amino acids. V was pared by 11 bases and J by 2 bases, with 18 bases between.